Following are 30 T cell receptor beta chains from one sample sequenced in a study of blood T cell repertoires in COVID-19. Generated by immunoSEQ multiplex PCR, the TCRdb table keeps only in-frame clones and is missing some. Of roughly 200,000 clones in the sample, 85% to 90% were seen once. Input material: peripheral blood. The origin of the receptors is a man aged 35 to 55 with active or convalescent COVID-19.

This chain links TRBV27 with TRBJ2-1; the match to TRBD2 covers 7 bases. Losses at the gene ends were 3 bases for V and 6 bases for J; bases not matched to a gene: 2. CDR1 is MNHEY and CDR2 is SMNVEV in the germline V gene (reference sequence). The CDR3 sequence is 13 residues long. The CDR3 DNA follows: TGTGCCAGCAGTTTGGGGACTATCAATGAGCAGTTCTTC. Translating it yields CASSLGTINEQFF.

The chain links TRBV3-1 (or the pseudogene TRBV3-2) to TRBJ2-7; perhaps TRBD1 as D (6 bases). CDR3 length: 20 residues. CDR1 and CDR2 (germline): LGHDT, YNNKEL (reference sequence). The V and J ends lost 4 bases and 4 bases respectively, with 32 bases between them. CDR3 amino acids: CASSPQHYHTGQQNAYEQYF. Written as DNA, the CDR3 is TGTGCCAGCAGCCCCCAACACTACCACACCGGACAGCAAAATGCATACGAGCAGTACTTC.

The gene calls are TRBV25-1 and TRBJ1-2; 8 bases fit TRBD1. CDR1 and CDR2 (germline): MGHDK, SYGVNS. With 3 bases clipped from V and 4 bases from J, the junction kept 7 bases outside the gene matches. CDR3 size: 15 residues. CDR3 protein: CASSDDRGKSYGYTF. The CDR3 bases are TGTGCCAGCAGTGACGACAGGGGAAAGTCCTATGGCTACACCTTC.

J is TRBJ1-2 and V is TRBV10-2, with 8 bases matching TRBD1. V trimming: 4 bases; J trimming: 4 bases; junction bases outside the gene matches: 8. Germline CDR1 WSHSY, CDR2 SAAADI. The CDR3 is 15 amino acids. CDR3 DNA: TGCGCCAGCAGTGCACGGACAGGGAATTCCTATGGCTACACCTTC. This encodes CASSARTGNSYGYTF.

The CDR3 sequence: CAISEGQNEQFF. CDR3 nucleotides: TGTGCCATCAGTGAAGGACAAAATGAGCAGTTCTTC. The gene calls are TRBV10-3 and TRBJ2-1; tentatively, D is TRBD1 (5 bases). From germline, CDR1 is ENHRY and CDR2 SYGVKD. Trimming stripped 3 bases from V and 7 bases from J, with 7 bases between. This CDR3 spans 12 amino acids.

The chain links TRBV7-3 to TRBJ2-1; 9 nucleotides agree with TRBD2. This CDR3 has 17 residues. The ends lost 5 bases at V and 3 bases at J; junction bases unmatched: 11. Germline loops: CDR1 SGHTA, CDR2 FQGTGA. The CDR3 bases are TGTGCCAGCAGCCCCCTTAGCGGGGGCGCACTCTACAATGAGCAGTTCTTC. Translating it yields CASSPLSGGALYNEQFF.

The V gene is TRBV10-3, the J gene TRBJ2-2; a possible D gene is TRBD2 (5 bases). Germline V gene lookup returns CDR1 ENHRY and CDR2 SYGVKD. This CDR3 has 15 residues. V lost 2 bases and J lost 0, with 7 bases in between. The CDR3 coding sequence is TGTGCCATCAGTGAGGACGGGGCGAACACCGGGGAGCTGTTTTTT. Its translation: CAISEDGANTGELFF.

The CDR3 loop reads CASSPRQGAVGYTF. CDR3 coding DNA: TGTGCCAGCAGCCCCCGACAGGGGGCCGTTGGCTACACCTTC. V and J are TRBV7-9 and TRBJ1-2, with TRBD1 matching 10 bases. Per germline, CDR1 SEHNR and CDR2 FQNEAQ (reference sequence). The V segment lost 5 bases and the J segment 7 bases; nucleotides outside the gene matches: 7. The CDR3 covers 14 residues. Full variable domain (rest looked up from reference TRBV7-9 and TRBJ1-2): DTGVSQNPRHKITKRGQNVTFRCDPISEHNRLYWYRQTLGQGPEFLTYFQNEAQLEKSRLLSDRFSAERPKGSFSTLEIQRTEQGDSAMYLCASSPRQGAVGYTFGSGTRLTVV.

This rearrangement joins TRBV2 to TRBJ2-3; 9 positions match TRBD2. CDR1 and CDR2 from the germline V gene are SNHLY and FYNNEI. The CDR3 totals 15 residues. Germline trimming cut 6 bases from V and 0 bases from J; bases unmatched to any gene: 4. CDR3 coding DNA: TGTGCCAGCAGGGGACTAGCAGTAAGCACAGATACGCAGTATTTT. Translation: CASRGLAVSTDTQYF.

The chain links TRBV4-1 to TRBJ2-5; TRBD1 matches at 10 bases. There are 15 residues in the CDR3. After removal of 1 base from V and 5 bases from J, the junction contained 4 bases not matched to a gene. CDR1 is MGHRA and CDR2 is YSYEKL in the germline V gene. The CDR3 here is CASSQADRGRETQYF. The CDR3 bases are TGCGCCAGCAGCCAAGCCGACAGGGGGCGGGAGACCCAGTACTTC.

This chain connects TRBV5-4 to TRBJ2-7, with 7 bases matching TRBD2. J gave up 5 bases and V 1 base, and 12 bases lay outside the gene matches. Germline values: CDR1 SGHNT, CDR2 YYREEE (reference sequence). CDR3 size: 16 residues. The CDR3 loop reads CASSLMSGREANEQYF. Here the CDR3 DNA reads TGTGCCAGCAGCTTGATGTCAGGTCGGGAGGCCAACGAGCAGTACTTC.

The chain joins TRBV12-1 to TRBJ2-5; the DNA was not compared with TRBD1, the D call given in the table. TRBV12-1 is reported as a pseudogene. The CDR3 consists of 16 residues. CDR3 DNA sequence: TGTGCCAGCAGCTTGGGAACGACAGGGAAAGGAGAGACCCAGTACTTC. Amino acids: CASSLGTTGKGETQYF.

This clone was observed once. The rearrangement uses TRBV29-1 and TRBJ1-1; 10 nucleotides line up with TRBD1. J was trimmed by 4 bases and V by 7 bases; bases with no gene match: 3. The CDR3 has 12 amino acids. CDR1 SQVTM and CDR2 ANQGSEA come from the germline V gene. CDR3 nucleotides: TGCAGCGGGGGGACAGGGGTCACTGAAGCTTTCTTT. It encodes CSGGTGVTEAFF.

The rearrangement joins TRBV5-8 to TRBJ1-1, with D perhaps matching TRBD1 (6 bases). The CDR3 is 13 residues long. The ends were cut back, 5 bases at V and 5 bases at J, with 13 bases in the middle. CDR1 and CDR2 from the germline V gene are SGHTS and YDEGEE. In DNA, the CDR3 is TGTGCCAGCAGTACAGGGTTAGGGACTGAAGCTTTCTTT. Its translation: CASSTGLGTEAFF.

The rearrangement uses TRBV5-8 and TRBJ1-5; TRBD1 agrees at 7 bases. V was pared by 0 bases and J by 6 bases, with 6 bases of the junction left unmatched. The CDR3 totals 15 residues. Germline values: CDR1 SGHTS, CDR2 YDEGEE. In DNA form, the CDR3 reads TGTGCCAGCAGCTTGGAAGACAGGGTTGCTCAGCCCCAGCATTTT. Amino acids: CASSLEDRVAQPQHF.

This clone was detected only a few times. V and J are TRBV28 and TRBJ2-7; D is possibly TRBD1 (5 bases). Trimming took off 5 bases at V and 8 bases at J, with 19 bases between the two ends. The CDR3 spans 14 residues. The germline V gene has CDR1 MDHEN and CDR2 SYDVKM. The CDR3 loop is CASSRQRNRYQQYF. The CDR3 DNA is TGTGCCAGCAGTAGACAGAGAAATCGGTACCAGCAGTACTTC.

This chain joins TRBV11-2 and TRBJ1-1, with D possibly being TRBD1 (5 bases). V gave up 3 bases and J gave up 5 bases, with 13 bases separating them. This CDR3 is built from 14 residues. Germline V CDR1 and CDR2: SGHAT, FQNNGV. CDR3: CASSFRVGGTEAFF. The CDR3 DNA reads as TGTGCCAGCAGCTTCCGGGTCGGGGGAACTGAAGCTTTCTTT.

The chain combines TRBV4-3 with TRBJ2-2; 8 bases are a match to TRBD2. The CDR3 runs to 17 residues. V was pared by 0 bases and J by 4 bases, with 7 bases of the junction left unmatched. Germline-derived CDR1 and CDR2 are LGHNA and YSLEER. In DNA form, the CDR3 reads TGCGCCAGCAGCCAAGAGGGGCCGGGGGGGGTCACCGGGGAGCTGTTTTTT. It translates to CASSQEGPGGVTGELFF.

The chain uses TRBV5-4 and TRBJ2-7; D unresolved. Germline CDR1 and CDR2: SGHNT and YYREEE (reference sequence). V lost 4 bases and J 0 bases, leaving 11 bases between the germline ends. The CDR3 loop spans 14 amino acids. CDR3 bases: TGTGCCAGCAGCCTTCAGGCGAGCTCCTACGAGCAGTACTTC. It encodes CASSLQASSYEQYF.

V gene TRBV18 combines with J gene TRBJ2-1; 8 bases are shared with TRBD1. Germline lookup yields CDR1 KGHSH and CDR2 LQKENI. The CDR3 consists of 14 residues. The ends lost 1 base at V and 9 bases at J; junction bases unmatched: 5. This CDR3 reads CASSPQDRVGEQFF. The CDR3 DNA reads TGTGCCAGCTCACCACAGGACAGGGTGGGTGAGCAGTTCTTC.

The chain links TRBV10-3 to TRBJ1-4; the D is unclear. V was cut by 6 bases and J by 3 bases, with 11 bases left in between. Germline V gene lookup returns CDR1 ENHRY and CDR2 SYGVKD. CDR3 length: 14 amino acids. CDR3 region: CAIREGAANEKLFF. The CDR3 DNA reads TGTGCCATCAGGGAGGGAGCGGCTAATGAAAAACTGTTTTTT.

The table lists this clone with a count of one. J is TRBJ1-1 and V is TRBV5-1; D gene ambiguous. Germline-derived CDR1 and CDR2 are SGHRS and YFSETQ. This CDR3 region has 14 residues. Deletions cut 0 bases from V and 2 bases from J, with 8 bases between. CDR3 in DNA: TGCGCCAGCAGCTTGGATCCCAGTAACACTGAAGCTTTCTTT. It translates to CASSLDPSNTEAFF.

This clone was detected only once. The V call is TRBV7-3, the J call TRBJ2-5; 11 bases are a match to TRBD2. The CDR3 has 16 amino acids. Germline CDR1 is SGHTA and CDR2 is FQGTGA. After removal of 5 bases from V and 5 bases from J, the junction contained 10 bases not matched to a gene. The CDR3 region has the DNA TGTGCCAGCAGCCTAATAGCGGGGGGGCCTCTGGAGACCCAGTACTTC. Translated: CASSLIAGGPLETQYF.

V gene TRBV13 combines with J gene TRBJ2-5; 11 bases align to TRBD1. CDR1 PRHDT and CDR2 FYEKMQ come from the germline V gene (reference sequence). J was trimmed by 5 bases and V by 5 bases; bases with no gene match: 7. The CDR3 has 15 amino acids. The CDR3: CASSPDRGPQETQYF. As DNA, the CDR3 is TGTGCCAGCAGCCCGGACAGGGGGCCGCAGGAGACCCAGTACTTC.

This clone was detected once. The rearrangement links TRBV30 to TRBJ2-3; D not resolved. The CDR3 extends over 13 amino acids. V lost 4 bases and J 5 bases, leaving 13 bases between the germline ends. The V gene's germline CDR1 is GTSNPN and CDR2 SVGIG (reference sequence). This CDR3 is CAWTLEPGDTQYF. For the CDR3, the DNA is TGTGCCTGGACGCTGGAACCGGGAGATACGCAGTATTTT.

The chain combines TRBV21-1 with TRBJ1-4; the table names TRBD1, a call not compared with the DNA. TRBV21-1 is reported as a pseudogene. The CDR3 loop spans 13 amino acids. The CDR3 nucleotides are TGTGCCAGAAAGACAGGGGTGAGCGAAAAACTGTTTTTT. It codes for CARKTGVSEKLFF.

V gene TRBV20-1 combines with J gene TRBJ2-1, with 8 positions matching TRBD1. Germline V CDR1 and CDR2: DFQATT, SNEGSKA (reference sequence). J lost 16 bases, V lost 6 bases, and 11 bases had no gene match. This CDR3 comprises 11 residues. CDR3 loop: CSAAPDRESFF. The DNA of the CDR3 is TGCAGTGCGGCCCCGGACAGGGAAAGTTTCTTC.

This chain joins TRBV7-9 and TRBJ1-3, with D perhaps TRBD1 (5 bases). Germline V gene sequence: CDR1 SEHNR, CDR2 FQNEAQ (reference sequence). Trimming removed 5 bases at V and 4 bases at J, with 12 bases between. The CDR3 spans 14 residues. The CDR3 here is CASSPAGGGNTIYF. The CDR3 coding sequence is TGTGCCAGCAGCCCTGCGGGGGGAGGAAACACCATATATTTT.

CDR3 nucleotide sequence: TGTGCCAGCAGCTTAATCAGGGGGAGCTCCTACAATGAGCAGTTCTTC. Its protein is CASSLIRGSSYNEQFF. This chain connects TRBV7-9 to TRBJ2-1; 7 nucleotides align to TRBD1. Germline V gene data show CDR1 as SEHNR and CDR2 as FQNEAQ (reference sequence). CDR3 length: 16 residues. V trimming: 2 bases; J trimming: 0 bases; junction bases outside the gene matches: 4.

The chain couples TRBV5-1 to TRBJ2-5; possibly TRBD1 for D (5 bases). Germline lookup yields CDR1 SGHRS and CDR2 YFSETQ. The V gene lost 2 bases and the J gene lost 2 bases, with 7 bases spanning the gap. This CDR3 contains 13 residues. CDR3 DNA: TGCGCCAGCAGCTTACAGGATCAAGAGACCCAGTACTTC. This encodes CASSLQDQETQYF.